This T cell receptor beta chain derives from a study of blood T cells in healthy people across ages. In this sample, this clonotype turned up once. With a J-beta primer mix and a sample-barcoded 5' primer, a second PCR ran about 7 to 11 cycles. TCRdb used MiXCR to reprocess the 5' RACE reads, holding one entry per CDR3 protein. In the table there are about 1.6 million distinct CDR3 sequences, about 35% of which are singletons. This CDR3 comprises 13 residues. V lost 4 bases to trimming and J lost 2 bases, with 8 bases between them. Specimen: blood. This sequence originates from a woman in her 30s in good health. The rearrangement links TRBV12-3 or TRBV12-4 to TRBJ2-5; D gene ambiguous. The chain's CDR3 is CASSWAEQETQYF. Here the CDR3 DNA reads TGTGCCAGCAGTTGGGCAGAGCAAGAGACCCAGTACTTC.